Below, 13 T cell receptor beta chains from the same sample are listed, as sequenced in a study of blood T cell repertoires in COVID-19. Using immunoSEQ multiplex PCR, the repertoire was profiled, and TCRdb retains in-frame clones only, with some absent. The sample records roughly 380,000 clones, about nine tenths being singletons. Material: PBMCs or T cells enriched from blood (not recorded which). These receptor sequences come from a woman in her 30s who had been exposed to COVID-19.

The genes are TRBV5-1 and TRBJ2-2; 7 nucleotides line up with TRBD1. Germline CDR1 reads SGHRS; CDR2 reads YFSETQ. V lost 4 bases, J lost 4 bases, and 4 bases stayed unmatched. There are 14 residues in the CDR3. The CDR3 bases are TGCGCCAGCAGCCTAGGGACAGCCACCGGGGAGCTGTTTTTT. Protein: CASSLGTATGELFF.

This rearrangement joins TRBV3-1 (or the pseudogene TRBV3-2) to TRBJ1-6; D perhaps matches TRBD1 (6 bases). CDR3 length equals 19 residues. The V gene's germline CDR1 is LGHDT and CDR2 YNNKEL (reference sequence). V was trimmed by 2 bases and J by 2 bases, leaving 19 bases between them. The CDR3 nucleotides are TGTGCCAGCAGCCAATGGGTGCCTGGGGCAGGGGCCTATAATTCACCCCTCCACTTT. Its translation: CASSQWVPGAGAYNSPLHF.

CDR3 in amino acids: CASSQPGLAEETQYF. DNA of the CDR3: TGTGCCAGCAGCCAACCCGGACTAGCCGAAGAGACCCAGTACTTC. This chain joins TRBV3-1 (or the pseudogene TRBV3-2) and TRBJ2-5; 8 bases agree with TRBD2. Germline assignment: CDR1 LGHDT and CDR2 YNNKEL (reference sequence). V lost 2 bases and J lost 3; bases outside the gene matches: 5. The CDR3 runs to 15 residues.

This clone was counted at least ten times. V is TRBV5-6 and J is TRBJ2-3; 8 bases agree with TRBD2. Germline V lookup: CDR1 SGHDT, CDR2 YYEEEE. Unmatched junction bases numbered 10, after V lost 4 bases and J lost 6 bases. The CDR3 runs 15 residues. CDR3 sequence: CASSPSSGRGDTQYF. The CDR3 nucleotides read TGTGCCAGCAGCCCCTCCAGCGGGAGAGGTGATACGCAGTATTTT.

CDR3 DNA: TGTGCCAGCAGCCTGGGCCGGGACAGGACCTACGAGCAGTACTTC. Translated, it gives CASSLGRDRTYEQYF. V is TRBV11-3 and J is TRBJ2-7; 8 bases agree with TRBD1. CDR1 is SGHNT, CDR2 YENEEA, per germline. This CDR3 has 15 amino acids. V gave up 5 bases and J gave up 2 bases; unmatched junction bases: 8. The full variable domain, with the rest looked up from reference TRBV11-3 and TRBJ2-7, is EAGVVQSPRYKIIEKKQPVAFWCNPISGHNTLYWYLQNLGQGPELLIRYENEEAVDDSQLPKDRFSAERLKGVDSTLKIQPAELGDSAVYLCASSLGRDRTYEQYFGPGTRLTVT.

This chain uses TRBV2 with TRBJ1-4, with 9 bases identical to TRBD1. The CDR3 sequence is 16 residues long. Germline V gives CDR1 SNHLY, CDR2 FYNNEI. V lost 3 bases to trimming and J lost 3 bases; unmatched junction nucleotides: 5. The CDR3 nucleotides read TGTGCCAGCAGTGACGACAGGGGGGGAGCTAATGAAAAACTGTTTTTT. Its translation: CASSDDRGGANEKLFF.

The chain joins TRBV25-1 to TRBJ1-2; D unresolved. The CDR3 has 14 residues. Trimming took off 1 base at V and 4 bases at J, with 10 bases between the two ends. Germline CDR1 reads MGHDK; CDR2 reads SYGVNS. The CDR3 region is CASSESPGSYGYTF. In nucleotides, the CDR3 is TGTGCCAGCAGTGAATCCCCAGGCTCCTATGGCTACACCTTC.

This sequence joins TRBV5-4 and TRBJ2-1, with 9 bases that match TRBD2. Germline loops: CDR1 SGHNT, CDR2 YYREEE (reference sequence). This CDR3 has 15 amino acids. V lost 7 bases and J lost 4; bases outside the gene matches: 9. The CDR3 DNA is TGTGCCAGCGCTATCGCGACTAGCGGTTACAATGAGCAGTTCTTC. Residues: CASAIATSGYNEQFF. Using reference TRBV5-4 and TRBJ2-1 for the parts outside the CDR3, the full variable domain is ETGVTQSPTHLIKTRGQQVTLRCSSQSGHNTVSWYQQALGQGPQFIFQYYREEENGRGNFPPRFSGLQFPNYSSELNVNALELDDSALYLCASAIATSGYNEQFFGPGTRLTVL.

The genes are TRBV7-8 and TRBJ2-7, with 7 bases that match TRBD1. This CDR3 region has 15 residues. Germline V CDR1 and CDR2: SGHVS, FQNEAQ. Unmatched junction bases numbered 6, after V lost 4 bases and J lost 0 bases. CDR3 protein: CASSSYRGSSYEQYF. CDR3 DNA: TGTGCCAGCAGCTCGTACAGGGGCAGCTCCTACGAGCAGTACTTC.

The chain uses TRBV11-3 and TRBJ2-1; D remains ambiguous. The CDR3 runs 15 residues. Between the trimmed V and J ends, which lost 2 bases and 1 base, there was a span of 9 bases. Germline V gives CDR1 SGHNT, CDR2 YENEEA. In nucleotides, the CDR3 is TGTGCCAGCAGCTTATTGGCAGAATCCTACAATGAGCAGTTCTTC. Translation gives CASSLLAESYNEQFF.

The rearrangement links TRBV5-8 to TRBJ2-2; D is possibly TRBD1 (6 bases). The CDR3 has 15 residues. The V gene's germline CDR1 is SGHTS and CDR2 YDEGEE. V was clipped by 1 base and J by 3 bases, with 10 bases between them. The CDR3 DNA is TGTGCCAGCAGCTTGCGACAGGTGTACACCGGGGAGCTGTTTTTT. Its translation is CASSLRQVYTGELFF.

The V call is TRBV7-2, the J call TRBJ2-1, with 14 bases identical to TRBD2. The CDR3 sequence is 19 residues long. The V segment lost 5 bases and the J segment 7 bases; nucleotides outside the gene matches: 16. Germline CDR1 is SGHTA and CDR2 is FQGNSA. The DNA of the CDR3 is TGTGCCAGCAGCAGAAGGGGACTAGCGGGAGAGGGGTCTGTGAATGAGCAGTTCTTC. It codes for CASSRRGLAGEGSVNEQFF.

The chain combines TRBV5-1 with TRBJ1-5; TRBD1 matches 7 bases. Germline V gene sequence: CDR1 SGHRS, CDR2 YFSETQ. V gave up 0 bases and J gave up 4 bases; unmatched junction bases: 4. The CDR3 runs 15 residues. Here the CDR3 reads CASSLEGQRNQPQHF. The CDR3 nucleotides read TGCGCCAGCAGCTTGGAGGGACAGAGGAATCAGCCCCAGCATTTT.